This entry is about one TCR beta chain. As yet, its antigen is unknown. CDR1 is DFQATT, CDR2 SNEGSKA, per germline (reference sequence). This CDR3 is built from 14 residues. Trimming removed 3 bases at V and 2 bases at J, with 13 bases between. The data were obtained in a study of blood T cells in healthy people across ages. Study findings and constraints: Estimates based on one million T cells were treated as lower bounds. Nothing was known about donor CMV status, and this possibly confounded expanded clonotype changes.

Together with a sample-barcoded 5' primer, a J-beta primer mix was included in a second PCR lasting about 6 to 12 cycles. TCRdb recomputed calls from the 5' RACE reads with MiXCR, one row per CDR3 protein. The profile shows 600,000 to 800,000 distinct CDR3 sequences, roughly half of them singletons. Each donor had 8.5 to 10 milliliters of peripheral blood drawn. Samples each yielded at least 5.5 micrograms of total RNA. The clonotype originates from a woman older than 75 in good health. This chain links TRBV20-1 with TRBJ2-5; no clear D. Specimen: blood. CDR3 loop: CSASFGTAQETQYF. The DNA for the CDR3 is TGCAGTGCTAGCTTCGGTACAGCACAAGAGACCCAGTACTTC.